Following are 9 T cell receptor beta chains from one sample sequenced in a study of regulatory T cells in long-lasting Graves disease. The time point is: newly diagnosed GD, antithyroid drugs for less than 3 months. Construction of the TCR library relied on RNA isolated from PBMCs. CDR3 regions were amplified by Arm-PCR using iRepertoire HTBI primers to build TCR beta libraries. TCRdb reanalysed the multiplex PCR reads using MiXCR and keeps one entry per CDR3 protein. The repertoire holds approximately 360,000 distinct CDR3 sequences, with approximately 12% as singletons. The same data also contributed to another study, on T cells in Graves' hyperthyroidism and ophthalmopathy.

The sequenced sample was peripheral blood mononuclear cells (PBMCs), obtained at new diagnosis, from a patient treated with antithyroid drugs. The origin of the receptors is a woman between 18 and 29 years old with Graves disease.

This clonotype was counted many times. The chain couples TRBV5-4 to TRBJ2-7, with D perhaps TRBD1 (6 bases). CDR1 is SGHNT and CDR2 is YYREEE in the germline V gene (reference sequence). The CDR3 runs 14 residues. The germline V and J ends were trimmed by 4 bases and 2 bases, with 13 bases remaining between them. CDR3: CASSQPTGTYEQYF. CDR3 sequence (DNA): TGTGCCAGCAGCCAACCGACAGGAACCTACGAGCAGTACTTC. The entire variable domain, with the rest obtained from reference TRBV5-4 and TRBJ2-7, is as follows: ETGVTQSPTHLIKTRGQQVTLRCSSQSGHNTVSWYQQALGQGPQFIFQYYREEENGRGNFPPRFSGLQFPNYSSELNVNALELDDSALYLCASSQPTGTYEQYFGPGTRLTVT.

This clonotype was seen many times. The chain couples TRBV7-9 to TRBJ1-1; TRBD1 might be the D (6 bases). Trimming took off 0 bases at V and 3 bases at J, with 11 bases between the two ends. Germline V gene sequence: CDR1 SEHNR, CDR2 FQNEAQ (reference sequence). This CDR3 region has 15 residues. CDR3 sequence reads: CASSLAQGRDTEAFF. The DNA of the CDR3 is TGTGCCAGCAGCTTAGCGCAGGGGAGGGACACTGAAGCTTTCTTT.

The chain joins TRBV14 to TRBJ1-6; TRBD1 might be the D (5 bases). Trimming left V 3 bases short and J 10 bases short, with 19 bases between. Germline V gene sequence: CDR1 SGHDN, CDR2 FVKESK. This CDR3 contains 16 residues. This CDR3 reads CASSQARGVVISPLHF. DNA for the CDR3: TGTGCCAGCAGCCAGGCCCGAGGGGTAGTGATCTCACCCCTCCACTTT.

Points on this clonotype: This could be a read error, since a much larger clone is one nucleotide away. The V gene is TRBV28, the J gene TRBJ1-3; no definite D call. Germline-derived CDR1 and CDR2 are MDHEN and SYDVKM. This CDR3 has 14 residues. CDR3 region: CASSFKVAGSTIYF. CDR3 DNA: TGTGCCAGCAGTTTTAAGGTAGCTGGAAGCACCATATATTTT.

The V call is TRBV5-1, the J call TRBJ1-1; D may be TRBD1 (5 bases). The CDR3 is 14 amino acids. CDR1 is SGHRS and CDR2 is YFSETQ in the germline V gene. V was cut by 1 base and J by 6 bases, with 13 bases left in between. CDR3: CASSLRVGQPEAFF. The CDR3 bases are TGCGCCAGCAGCTTGCGTGTGGGGCAGCCTGAAGCTTTCTTT.

This clonotype was recorded many times. The rearrangement uses TRBV7-8 and TRBJ2-5; 10 bases fit TRBD1. CDR3 length: 14 residues. The germline gives CDR1 SGHVS, CDR2 FQNEAQ. J lost 5 bases, V lost 5 bases, and 5 bases had no gene match. CDR3 DNA: TGTGCCAGCAGCAACCGACAGGGGGCTGAGACCCAGTACTTC. This codes for CASSNRQGAETQYF.

The V call is TRBV13, the J call TRBJ2-2; 8 positions agree with TRBD2. J gave up 1 base and V 1 base, and 5 bases lay outside the gene matches. This CDR3 contains 17 residues. Germline V gene sequence: CDR1 PRHDT, CDR2 FYEKMQ (reference sequence). The CDR3 nucleotides are TGTGCCAGCAGCTTAGAAGGACTAGCCGGGAACACCGGGGAGCTGTTTTTT. The encoded protein is CASSLEGLAGNTGELFF.

In its sample, this clonotype was seen many times. This rearrangement joins TRBV18 to TRBJ2-1; TRBD1 aligns across 7 bases. V lost 2 bases, J lost 5 bases, and 12 bases stayed unmatched. CDR3 length equals 17 residues. Per germline, CDR1 KGHSH and CDR2 LQKENI. This CDR3 reads CASSPSPPGQANNEQFF. The CDR3 DNA reads as TGTGCCAGCTCACCATCACCACCCGGACAGGCAAACAATGAGCAGTTCTTC.

This clonotype was detected a few times. The chain uses TRBV4-3 and TRBJ1-2; unclear D gene. V lost 0 bases and J lost 8, with 22 bases in between. The CDR3 extends over 17 amino acids. Germline V gives CDR1 LGHNA, CDR2 YSLEER. CDR3 DNA sequence: TGCGCCAGCAGCCAAGATCTTGGGCGTGGTGGTGGGTCCGGCTACACCTTC. This encodes CASSQDLGRGGGSGYTF.